This is a list of T cell receptor beta chains from one sample in a study of TIL therapy for anti-PD-1-resistant metastatic lung cancer. Using immunoSEQ multiplex PCR, the repertoire was profiled, and TCRdb retains in-frame clones only, with some absent. The sample yields around 50,000 clones, around 70% seen once. The input for sequencing was blood, taken at baseline. The receptors derive from a person between 25 and 80 years old with non-small cell lung cancer. The CDR3 runs from the conserved cysteine through the conserved F or W. The D gene is left open where the match is weak. The listing skips clone size in some rows; elsewhere it reads once, few, many or a size class.

D,J,size,V,DNA,CDR3
-,TRBJ2-3,-,TRBV10-1,TGCGCCAGCAGTGAATCCAGGGAAGATACGCAGTATTTT,CASSESREDTQYF
-,TRBJ1-3,once,TRBV19,TGTGCCAGTAGTATGGTCTCTGGAAACACCATATATTTT,CASSMVSGNTIYF
-,TRBJ2-3,-,TRBV10-1,TGCGCCAGCAGTGTGGGGGATAAATCAGATACGCAGTATTTT,CASSVGDKSDTQYF
-,TRBJ1-2,-,TRBV29-1,TGCAGCGTGGACTTAATTCAGGGCTATGGCTACACCTTC,CSVDLIQGYGYTF
-,TRBJ2-7,-,TRBV7-2,TGTGCCAGCAGCGCAGAGGGGCTCCCCTACGAGCAGTACTTC,CASSAEGLPYEQYF
-,TRBJ1-1,once,TRBV6-5,TGTGCCAGCACCCACCATGACAGGAACACTGAAGCTTTCTTT,CASTHHDRNTEAFF
TRBD1,TRBJ1-1,-,TRBV13,TGTGCCAGCAGCTCGAGACAGGGAGAATCTGAAGCTTTCTTT,CASSSRQGESEAFF
-,TRBJ1-1,-,TRBV30,TGTGCCTGGAGTCCGGACCGGGGGTTTGTAACTGAAGCTTTCTTT,CAWSPDRGFVTEAFF
-,TRBJ2-5,-,TRBV11-3,TGTGCCAGCAGCCCAAACGACGAGACCCAGTACTTC,CASSPNDETQYF
-,TRBJ2-5,-,TRBV11-2,TGTGCCAGCAGCCCCGGGACGGTCCCAGGGGCCCAGTACTTC,CASSPGTVPGAQYF
TRBD2,TRBJ2-3,-,TRBV28,TGTGCCAGCAGTCTAGCGGGAGTAACAGATACGCAGTATTTT,CASSLAGVTDTQYF
-,TRBJ1-3,few,TRBV19,TGTGCCAGTAGTATTATTGGAAACACCATATATTTT,CASSIIGNTIYF
-,TRBJ2-5,-,TRBV2,TGTGCCAGCATCGGGATACAAGAGACCCAGTACTTC,CASIGIQETQYF
-,TRBJ2-7,-,TRBV7-9,TGTGCCAGCAGCTTAGACATCCGCTACGAGCAGTACTTC,CASSLDIRYEQYF
-,TRBJ1-2,-,TRBV28,TGTGCCAGCAGTAGAGGCAGGGACTATGGCTACACCTTC,CASSRGRDYGYTF
-,TRBJ2-3,once,TRBV10-2,TGCGCCAGCAGTGTTCAGCGGAGCACAGATACGCAGTATTTT,CASSVQRSTDTQYF
-,TRBJ2-7,-,TRBV9,TGTGCCAGCAGCGTAGGGCAGGGTGGCTACGAGCAGTACTTC,CASSVGQGGYEQYF
TRBD2,TRBJ2-5,-,TRBV19,TGTGCCAGTAGTATGGGGGGACTAGCGGGAGAGGTTCCATTCGAGACCCAGTACTTC,CASSMGGLAGEVPFETQYF
TRBD1,TRBJ1-3,-,TRBV5-6,TGTGCCAGCAGCCCGACAGGGAACGGAAACACCATATATTTT,CASSPTGNGNTIYF
-,TRBJ1-1,-,TRBV10-1,TGCGCCAGCAGTGAGTCCGGGAACACTGAAGCTTTCTTT,CASSESGNTEAFF
-,TRBJ1-1,-,TRBV5-1,TGCGCCAGCAGCTTGTTGGGGGGAACTGAAGCTTTCTTT,CASSLLGGTEAFF
TRBD2,TRBJ2-2,-,TRBV4-1,TGCGCCAGCAGAGGTTCCCGGCTAGCGGGTTACACCGGGGAGCTGTTTTTT,CASRGSRLAGYTGELFF
-,TRBJ2-3,-,TRBV5-1,TGCGCCAGCAGCGAGCAGGGAACTAGCACAGATACGCAGTATTTT,CASSEQGTSTDTQYF
-,TRBJ1-1,-,TRBV11-2,TGTGCCAGCAGCCAGACAGAGAACACTGAAGCTTTCTTT,CASSQTENTEAFF
-,TRBJ2-7,-,TRBV5-4,TGTGCCAGCAGCTTTGACGGGTACGAGCAGTACTTC,CASSFDGYEQYF
TRBD1,TRBJ1-2,-,TRBV19,TGTGCCAGTAGTTCCTCCCGGGACAGGCCCTATGGCTACACCTTC,CASSSSRDRPYGYTF
-,TRBJ1-1,-,TRBV10-1,TGCGCCAGCAGTCCTAGCAGTGAGTCTGAAGCTTTCTTT,CASSPSSESEAFF
TRBD1,TRBJ2-7,-,TRBV6-1,TGTGCCAGCAGTCGACAGGGAGAAGACGAGCAGTACTTC,CASSRQGEDEQYF
TRBD2,TRBJ2-7,-,TRBV28,TGTGCCAGCAGTCAGCGGGGAGGGTTGGTCTACGAGCAGTACTTC,CASSQRGGLVYEQYF
-,TRBJ2-1,-,TRBV27,TGTGCCAGCGCGCGCGAGGGGGGCTACTACAATGAGCAGTTCTTC,CASAREGGYYNEQFF
TRBD2,TRBJ2-2,-,TRBV7-2,TGTGCCAGTGGACTAGCGGGGAACACCGGGGAGCTGTTTTTT,CASGLAGNTGELFF
-,TRBJ2-7,-,TRBV4-1,TGCGCCAGCAGCCAAGATGGGGCAGGTTTTAAGTACTTC,CASSQDGAGFKYF
-,TRBJ1-2,-,TRBV19,TGTGCCAGTAGTATGAGCAGTTCTAACTATGGCTACACCTTC,CASSMSSSNYGYTF
-,TRBJ1-2,-,TRBV28,TGTGCCAGCAGTTTAGGGGCTGGCTACACCTTC,CASSLGAGYTF
TRBD1,TRBJ1-5,-,TRBV19,TGTGCCAGTAGTACCCGGACAGGGCTATATAGCAATCAGCCCCAGCATTTT,CASSTRTGLYSNQPQHF
-,TRBJ1-6,-,TRBV28,TGTGCCAGCAGTCCCCAGGGAAAGAATTCACCCCTCCACTTT,CASSPQGKNSPLHF
-,TRBJ2-7,-,TRBV6-5,TGTGCCAGCAGTTCCTCGATCACCTACGAGCAGTACTTC,CASSSSITYEQYF
-,TRBJ2-7,-,TRBV4-2,TGTGCCAGCAGCCAAGCCGAGACTAGGGTATACGAGCAGTACTTC,CASSQAETRVYEQYF
-,TRBJ1-1,-,TRBV5-1,TGCGCCAGCAGCCCGGTTTCGGTGAACACTGAAGCTTTCTTT,CASSPVSVNTEAFF
-,TRBJ2-7,few,TRBV5-1,TGCGCCAGCAGCTTGGCCGTGCGCTACGAGCAGTACTTC,CASSLAVRYEQYF
-,TRBJ2-3,-,TRBV7-9,TGTGCCAGCAGCGCCCTGGGGGATACGCAGTATTTT,CASSALGDTQYF
-,TRBJ1-1,-,TRBV7-2,TGTGCCAGCAGCTTAGTTCGGGGGCGGAACACTGAAGCTTTCTTT,CASSLVRGRNTEAFF
-,TRBJ2-1,-,TRBV5-1,TGCGCCAGCAGCCCCGTGCGGGGCCAGGATGGTGAGCAGTTCTTC,CASSPVRGQDGEQFF
-,TRBJ2-5,-,TRBV21-1,TGTGCCAGCAGCAAAGCGGGGCAGGGGGAATTCCAAGAGACCCAGTACTTC,CASSKAGQGEFQETQYF
-,TRBJ1-2,-,TRBV4-3,TGCGCCAGCAGTACAGGGACTGGAGGCTACACCTTC,CASSTGTGGYTF
TRBD1,TRBJ2-1,-,TRBV6-1,TGTGCCAGCAACAGGGGCATGGCTTACCACAATGAGCAGTTCTTC,CASNRGMAYHNEQFF
-,TRBJ2-7,-,TRBV6-5,TGTGCCAGCACCAACAAGGGCGGGTACGAGCAGTACTTC,CASTNKGGYEQYF
-,TRBJ2-2,-,TRBV5-1,TGCGCCAGCAGCTTTGACATATCCACCGGGGAGCTGTTTTTT,CASSFDISTGELFF
TRBD2,TRBJ2-1,-,TRBV7-3,TGTGCCAGCAGAGCAACTAGCGGGAGCTACAATGAGCAGTTCTTC,CASRATSGSYNEQFF
TRBD1,TRBJ1-2,few,TRBV28,TGTGCCACAACACCCGGGGACAGGGGTTACTATGGCTACACCTTC,CATTPGDRGYYGYTF
TRBD1,TRBJ1-5,-,TRBV6-1,TGTGCCAGCGGTGACAGGGAGTCGGGCCAGCCCCAGCATTTT,CASGDRESGQPQHF